A single sample gave rise to the 20 T cell receptor beta chains below, sequenced in a study of T cell responses to AZD1222 COVID-19 vaccine. This table comes from immunoSEQ multiplex PCR, and its TCRdb copy is limited to in-frame clones, with some not included. The sample lists tens of thousands of clones, under 95% occurring once. The source material was peripheral blood, sampled 28 days after the second AZD1222 dose. All receptors come from an adult who received the AZD1222 COVID-19 vaccine.

This clone was seen a single time. The rearrangement links TRBV7-8 to TRBJ1-1, with a tentative D call TRBD1 (6 bases). Per germline, CDR1 SGHVS and CDR2 FQNEAQ. This CDR3 contains 13 residues. V shed 6 bases and J shed 6 bases, with 14 bases lying between them. The chain's CDR3 is CASSPGAEAEAFF. Written as DNA, the CDR3 is TGTGCCAGCAGTCCAGGGGCGGAGGCTGAAGCTTTCTTT. Drawing the rest from reference TRBV7-8 and TRBJ1-1, the complete variable domain is GAGVSQSPRYKVAKRGQDVALRCDPISGHVSLFWYQQALGQGPEFLTYFQNEAQLDKSGLPSDRFFAERPEGSVSTLKIQRTQQEDSAVYLCASSPGAEAEAFFGQGTRLTVV.

This clone occurred once. The chain carries TRBV6-5 and TRBJ1-3; D possibly corresponds to TRBD1 (5 bases). The length of the CDR3 is 16 residues. Trimming removed 2 bases at V and 2 bases at J, with 13 bases between. CDR1 is MNHEY and CDR2 is SVGAGI in the germline V gene. CDR3 sequence (DNA): TGTGCCAGCAGTTACAGCACGGGGGAAACTGGAAACACCATATATTTT. Its translation is CASSYSTGETGNTIYF.

V is TRBV9 and J is TRBJ1-3; 9 bases are shared with TRBD1. Germline CDR1 and CDR2: SGDLS and YYNGEE. The J segment lost 3 bases and the V segment lost 3 bases, leaving 4 bases of the junction unmatched. This CDR3 is 15 amino acids long. CDR3: CASSERDRDGNTIYF. CDR3 bases: TGTGCCAGCAGCGAGCGGGACAGGGATGGAAACACCATATATTTT.

The V gene is TRBV7-8, the J gene TRBJ2-5, with 11 bases identical to TRBD2. Germline values: CDR1 SGHVS, CDR2 FQNEAQ. V lost 5 bases and J lost 2; bases outside the gene matches: 4. This CDR3 has 15 amino acids. This CDR3 reads CASSGRLAGQETQYF. CDR3 bases: TGTGCCAGCAGCGGGCGACTAGCGGGACAAGAGACCCAGTACTTC.

The chain has TRBV19 and TRBJ2-7; possibly TRBD2 for D (5 bases). CDR3 length equals 13 residues. Germline V CDR1 and CDR2: LNHDA, SQIVND (reference sequence). V shed 4 bases and J shed 2 bases, with 9 bases lying between them. The DNA for the CDR3 is TGTGCCAGTAGTAGGACTGGGGCCTACGAGCAGTACTTC. Translated: CASSRTGAYEQYF.

This clone appeared a single time. J is TRBJ2-3 and V is TRBV5-4; tentative D call: TRBD1 (6 bases). V lost 5 bases and J 4 bases, leaving 11 bases between the germline ends. The CDR3 runs to 13 residues. CDR1 and CDR2 from the germline V gene are SGHNT and YYREEE (reference sequence). The chain's CDR3 is CASRRSGADTQYF. CDR3 coding DNA: TGTGCCAGCAGACGATCAGGGGCAGATACGCAGTATTTT.

The rearrangement links TRBV14 to TRBJ1-1; 7 nucleotides match TRBD1. The ends lost 0 bases at V and 9 bases at J; junction bases unmatched: 7. This CDR3 region has 14 residues. Per germline, CDR1 SGHDN and CDR2 FVKESK. The CDR3 bases are TGTGCCAGCAGCCAAGACCGGTCCAGGGGGAAAGCTTTCTTT. This codes for CASSQDRSRGKAFF.

J is TRBJ1-1 and V is TRBV19; D is unresolved. CDR3 length equals 12 residues. With 7 bases removed from V and 2 bases from J, the gap between germline ends came to 8 bases. Germline lookup yields CDR1 LNHDA and CDR2 SQIVND (reference sequence). This CDR3 is CASTLRNTEAFF. The DNA of the CDR3 is TGTGCCAGTACCCTGAGAAACACTGAAGCTTTCTTT.

This clone was picked up one time. The chain couples TRBV7-2 to TRBJ1-1; no clear D. This CDR3 is 15 amino acids long. Per germline, CDR1 SGHTA and CDR2 FQGNSA. The V end lost 1 base, the J end lost 3 bases, and 12 bases lay between the germline ends. This CDR3 reads CASSLGWIMDTEAFF. In nucleotides, the CDR3 is TGTGCCAGCAGCTTAGGATGGATTATGGACACTGAAGCTTTCTTT.

The chain recombines TRBV19 with TRBJ2-1; possibly TRBD2 for D (5 bases). The CDR3 extends over 12 amino acids. The ends were cut back, 5 bases at V and 9 bases at J, with 11 bases in the middle. CDR1 is LNHDA, CDR2 SQIVND, per germline (reference sequence). As DNA, the CDR3 is TGTGCCAGTAGTCCCGGGGTGGGTGAGCAGTTCTTC. Protein sequence: CASSPGVGEQFF.

The chain is built from TRBV11-2 and TRBJ2-7; unclear D gene. Per germline, CDR1 SGHAT and CDR2 FQNNGV. Trimming stripped 5 bases from V and 3 bases from J, with 11 bases between. The CDR3 contains 13 residues. CDR3 DNA sequence: TGTGCCAGCAGCCCCAGCCTCTACTACGAGCAGTACTTC. This codes for CASSPSLYYEQYF.

The chain joins TRBV9 to TRBJ2-7, with D perhaps matching TRBD1 (6 bases). Germline CDR1 is SGDLS and CDR2 is YYNGEE. This CDR3 has 12 residues. Trimming left V 4 bases short and J 4 bases short, with 9 bases between. The CDR3 nucleotides read TGTGCCAGCAGCCCAACAGGGTACGAGCAGTACTTC. It encodes CASSPTGYEQYF.

This rearrangement joins TRBV7-7 to TRBJ2-5; maybe TRBD1 (5 bases). V was pared by 2 bases and J by 1 base, with 11 bases between. Germline CDR1 and CDR2: SSHAT and FNYEAQ (reference sequence). The CDR3 totals 15 residues. CDR3 loop: CASSLSSTGQETQYF. The CDR3 DNA reads TGTGCCAGCAGCTTATCCTCCACAGGCCAAGAGACCCAGTACTTC.

V and J are TRBV28 and TRBJ1-1, with 7 bases matching TRBD1. With V trimmed by 3 bases and J by 0 bases, 10 bases remained unmatched. Per the germline V gene, CDR1 is MDHEN and CDR2 is SYDVKM. The CDR3 loop spans 17 amino acids. This CDR3 is CASSFHRQGLMNTEAFF. In DNA form, the CDR3 reads TGTGCCAGCAGTTTCCATCGACAGGGACTTATGAACACTGAAGCTTTCTTT.

V and J are TRBV11-2 and TRBJ1-6; D not resolved. CDR1 SGHAT and CDR2 FQNNGV come from the germline V gene. This CDR3 spans 14 amino acids. V gave up 1 base and J gave up 7 bases, with 8 bases separating them. CDR3 sequence reads: CASSLGRINSPLHF. CDR3 in DNA: TGTGCCAGCAGCTTAGGACGGATCAATTCACCCCTCCACTTT.

On this clone: One junction end does not reproduce the germline sequence, and a read error may be involved. The V gene is TRBV18, the J gene TRBJ2-7; D is possibly TRBD1 or TRBD2 (5 bases each). Germline CDR1 is KGHSH and CDR2 is LQKENI. The CDR3 runs 15 residues. CDR3 sequence reads: CASSPPGGVSHEQYF. CDR3 bases: TGTGCCAGCTCACCACCTGGGGGAGTCTCCCACGAGCAGTACTTC.

The chain links TRBV18 to TRBJ2-7, with D maybe TRBD1 (5 bases). V was trimmed by 2 bases and J by 4 bases, leaving 9 bases between them. Germline loops: CDR1 KGHSH, CDR2 LQKENI. This CDR3 contains 13 residues. In DNA form, the CDR3 reads TGTGCCAGCTCACCAGGGGCGGAATACGAGCAGTACTTC. Translation: CASSPGAEYEQYF.

V is TRBV7-6 and J is TRBJ2-1; 8 bases are shared with TRBD2. V was clipped by 4 bases and J by 8 bases; unmatched bases: 13. The CDR3 totals 16 residues. Germline V gene sequence: CDR1 SGHVS, CDR2 FNYEAQ. Here the CDR3 DNA reads TGTGCCAGCAGCTCACTCACCCCGGGGGGGAGGGATGAGCAGTTCTTC. Translation: CASSSLTPGGRDEQFF.

The chain employs TRBV9 and TRBJ2-1; 7 nucleotides match TRBD2. CDR3 length equals 15 residues. J gave up 8 bases and V 0 bases, and 8 bases lay outside the gene matches. The germline V gene has CDR1 SGDLS and CDR2 YYNGEE. The CDR3 loop is CASSVEGRGGYEQFF. In DNA form, the CDR3 reads TGTGCCAGCAGCGTAGAAGGTAGGGGAGGGTATGAGCAGTTCTTC.

V is TRBV19 and J is TRBJ2-7; tentative D call: TRBD1 (7 bases). CDR1 LNHDA and CDR2 SQIVND come from the germline V gene (reference sequence). The CDR3 extends over 14 amino acids. The ends were cut back, 4 bases at V and 2 bases at J, with 12 bases in the middle. The CDR3 region is CASSTQGGPYEQYF. The CDR3 nucleotides read TGTGCCAGTAGTACTCAGGGGGGCCCCTACGAGCAGTACTTC.